This T cell receptor (beta chain) came from a study of T cell responses to AZD1222 COVID-19 vaccine. Study results and limitations: White British donors predominated, females outnumbered males, and clonal diversity was possibly underestimated.

Germline lookup yields CDR1 KGHSH and CDR2 LQKENI. V was trimmed by 0 bases and J by 1 base, leaving 10 bases between them. The CDR3 is 15 amino acids. Only in-frame clones appear in the TCRdb table, and some are missing; sequencing was by immunoSEQ multiplex PCR. In the table there are 150,000 to 200,000 clones, approximately 93% of which are singletons. As for this clone: Its target is not known.

This sample comprised peripheral blood, obtained on day 0 of AZD1222 vaccination. This TCR derives from an adult in good health. J is TRBJ2-7 and V is TRBV18, with a weak D call TRBD1 (6 bases). Written as DNA, the CDR3 is TGTGCCAGCTCACCACCGGACAGATCATCCTACGAGCAGTACTTC. The encoded protein is CASSPPDRSSYEQYF.